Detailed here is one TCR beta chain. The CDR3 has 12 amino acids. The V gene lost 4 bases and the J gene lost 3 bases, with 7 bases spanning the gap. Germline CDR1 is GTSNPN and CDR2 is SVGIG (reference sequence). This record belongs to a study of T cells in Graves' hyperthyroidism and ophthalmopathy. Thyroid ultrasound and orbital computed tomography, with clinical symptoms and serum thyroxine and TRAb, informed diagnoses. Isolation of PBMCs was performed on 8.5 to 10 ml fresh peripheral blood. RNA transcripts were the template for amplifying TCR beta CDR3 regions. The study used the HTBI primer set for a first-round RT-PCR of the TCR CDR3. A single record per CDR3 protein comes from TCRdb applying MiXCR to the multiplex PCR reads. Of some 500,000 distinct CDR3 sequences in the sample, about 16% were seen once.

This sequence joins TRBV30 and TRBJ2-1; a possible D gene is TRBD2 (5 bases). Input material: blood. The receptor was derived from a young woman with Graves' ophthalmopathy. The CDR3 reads CAWKRIYNEQFF. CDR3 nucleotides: TGTGCCTGGAAGCGGATCTACAATGAGCAGTTCTTC.